The 9 T cell receptor beta chains in this list originate from one sample, sequenced in a study of vaccination effects on CD4 cells after COVID-19. Before any sequencing was done, the ViraFEST assay used viral peptide pools to expand antigen-specific CD4+ T cells. Isolating CD4+ T cells followed ten to eleven days of culture. The healthy vaccine recipients, who had no prior SARS-CoV-2 infection, showed negative nucleocapsid antibodies. The antigens these receptors bind are not known. Clones were read by immunoSEQ multiplex PCR, and TCRdb kept only the in-frame ones, dropping some. The sample shows 40,000 to 45,000 clones, more than 60% of them seen only once. The sample consisted of CD4+ T cells from PBMCs cultured with HCoV-OC43 spike peptides, taken before COVID-19 vaccination. Subset in this sample: HCoV-OC43 spike overlapping peptide pool stimulation. These receptor sequences come from a human donor who received a COVID-19 vaccine.

The V gene is TRBV12-3 or TRBV12-4, the J gene TRBJ2-7; possible D gene TRBD2, 5 bases. V was clipped by 6 bases and J by 1 base, with 7 bases between them. CDR3 length equals 12 residues. The CDR3 reads CASRGGSYEQYF. The CDR3, as DNA: TGTGCCAGCAGGGGCGGGTCCTACGAGCAGTACTTC.

J is TRBJ2-7 and V is TRBV6-2 or TRBV6-3, with D unclear. The CDR3 is 13 amino acids. V was shortened by 4 bases and J by 4 bases, with 11 bases between the two germline ends. CDR1 MNHEY and CDR2 SVGEGT come from the germline V gene. The CDR3 reads CASSSYTPYEQYF. DNA of the CDR3: TGTGCCAGCAGTTCTTACACCCCTTACGAGCAGTACTTC.

The CDR3 bases are TGTGCCAGCAGTTACGGACGTTTTAACCAGGGGTCCTTCCTCTACGAGCAGTACTTC. This sequence encodes CASSYGRFNQGSFLYEQYF. The V call is TRBV6-2 or TRBV6-3, the J call TRBJ2-7; TRBD1 might be the D (6 bases). The CDR3 is made up of 19 amino acids. The V and J ends lost 2 bases and 3 bases respectively, with 26 bases between them. Germline V CDR1 and CDR2: MNHEY, SVGEGT.

This sequence joins TRBV6-2 or TRBV6-3 and TRBJ1-2; perhaps TRBD1 as D (6 bases). Trimming took 5 bases from V and 4 from J, leaving 11 bases between them. Germline assignment: CDR1 MNHEY and CDR2 SVGEGT. The CDR3 loop spans 13 amino acids. The CDR3 reads CASSLQGFYGYTF. The CDR3 DNA reads TGTGCCAGCAGTCTACAGGGATTCTATGGCTACACCTTC.

V gene TRBV20-1 combines with J gene TRBJ1-1; D possibly corresponds to TRBD1 (5 bases). The CDR3 has 11 amino acids. Germline V gene lookup returns CDR1 DFQATT and CDR2 SNEGSKA (reference sequence). Trimming took 7 bases from V and 3 from J, leaving 9 bases between them. The CDR3 sequence: CSVQGYTEAFF. CDR3 DNA sequence: TGCAGTGTCCAGGGCTACACTGAAGCTTTCTTT.

The CDR3 coding sequence is TGCGCCAGCAGCTTCGGCCCTGAAGCTTTCTTT. Translating gives CASSFGPEAFF. The chain joins TRBV5-1 to TRBJ1-1; D is ambiguous. CDR3 size: 11 residues. Germline values: CDR1 SGHRS, CDR2 YFSETQ. V gave up 2 bases and J gave up 6 bases, with 5 bases separating them.

The chain combines TRBV28 with TRBJ2-3; D is unresolved. The V gene lost 3 bases and the J gene lost 2 bases, with 12 bases spanning the gap. Germline V gene sequence: CDR1 MDHEN, CDR2 SYDVKM. The CDR3 runs to 15 residues. In nucleotides, the CDR3 is TGTGCCAGCAGTTTCCCTCCTCAGCTCACAGATACGCAGTATTTT. Its translation: CASSFPPQLTDTQYF.

The V and J genes are TRBV25-1 and TRBJ2-3, with D tentatively TRBD2 (5 bases). This CDR3 spans 13 amino acids. Trimming shortened V by 4 bases and J by 3 bases, and 8 bases separated the two germline ends. The germline CDR1 and CDR2 sequences are MGHDK and SYGVNS. DNA for the CDR3: TGTGCCAGCAGTGCGGGGTTGACAGATACGCAGTATTTT. Amino acids: CASSAGLTDTQYF. The full variable domain, with the rest looked up from reference TRBV25-1 and TRBJ2-3, is EADIYQTPRYLVIGTGKKITLECSQTMGHDKMYWYQQDPGMELHLIHYSYGVNSTEKGDLSSESTVSRIRTEHFPLTLESARPSHTSQYLCASSAGLTDTQYFGPGTRLTVL.

The chain couples TRBV7-2 to TRBJ2-1; maybe TRBD2 (6 bases). The CDR3 contains 12 residues. V gave up 3 bases and J gave up 10 bases, with 10 bases separating them. Germline CDR1 SGHTA, CDR2 FQGNSA. CDR3 amino acids: CASSFAGREQFF. As DNA, the CDR3 is TGTGCCAGCAGCTTCGCGGGACGGGAGCAGTTCTTC.